This entry lists 17 T cell receptor beta chains sequenced from one sample in a study of blood T cell repertoires in COVID-19. TCRdb's copy holds only in-frame clones and misses some; the assay was immunoSEQ multiplex PCR. The data contain tens of thousands of clones, 75% to 90% of them singletons. Sequencing was performed on peripheral blood. These receptors came from a woman in her 50s with active COVID-19.

The rearrangement links TRBV6-1 to TRBJ2-5, with D tentatively TRBD2 (6 bases). The V end lost 1 base, the J end lost 1 base, and 19 bases lay between the germline ends. This CDR3 has 18 residues. Germline V gene data show CDR1 as MNHNS and CDR2 as SASEGT. Here the CDR3 DNA reads TGTGCCAGCAGTGAAGTGCTAACTAGCCCAACTGCCCAAGAGACCCAGTACTTC. Translation: CASSEVLTSPTAQETQYF.

This rearrangement joins TRBV7-9 to TRBJ2-5; 12 bases line up with TRBD2. This CDR3 has 16 residues. The V gene's germline CDR1 is SEHNR and CDR2 FQNEAQ (reference sequence). V was pared by 5 bases and J by 3 bases, with 7 bases of the junction left unmatched. The CDR3 bases are TGTGCCAGCAGCCCAGGTCTAGCGGGAGGGGAAGAGACCCAGTACTTC. It codes for CASSPGLAGGEETQYF. The variable domain in full, completed from reference TRBV7-9 and TRBJ2-5, reads DTGVSQNPRHKITKRGQNVTFRCDPISEHNRLYWYRQTLGQGPEFLTYFQNEAQLEKSRLLSDRFSAERPKGSFSTLEIQRTEQGDSAMYLCASSPGLAGGEETQYFGPGTRLLVL.

The chain employs TRBV9 and TRBJ1-6; D uncertain. The CDR3 spans 17 residues. Trimming removed 0 bases from V and 10 bases from J, with 20 bases in between. From germline, CDR1 is SGDLS and CDR2 YYNGEE. CDR3 nucleotide sequence: TGTGCCAGCAGCGTAGACCCAGGAGGCAGTTTTTCCTCACCCCTCCACTTT. Translation gives CASSVDPGGSFSSPLHF. Complete variable domain (other parts from reference TRBV9 and TRBJ1-6): DSGVTQTPKHLITATGQRVTLRCSPRSGDLSVYWYQQSLDQGLQFLIQYYNGEERAKGNILERFSAQQFPDLHSELNLSSLELGDSALYFCASSVDPGGSFSSPLHFGNGTRLTVT.

This sequence joins TRBV5-1 and TRBJ1-1; D is perhaps TRBD1 (6 bases). Trimming removed 4 bases from V and 6 bases from J, with 19 bases in between. The V gene's germline CDR1 is SGHRS and CDR2 YFSETQ. CDR3 length: 15 amino acids. The CDR3 region is CASSTRTDEYPEAFF. In DNA form, the CDR3 reads TGCGCCAGCAGCACCCGGACAGACGAGTATCCTGAAGCTTTCTTT.

V and J are TRBV11-2 and TRBJ1-6; D is possibly TRBD1 (6 bases). Between the trimmed V and J ends, which lost 0 bases and 7 bases, there was a span of 16 bases. The germline V gene encodes CDR1 SGHAT and CDR2 FQNNGV. This CDR3 contains 17 residues. CDR3 sequence reads: CASSLDRYGGLNSPLHF. CDR3 sequence (DNA): TGTGCCAGCAGCTTAGACCGATATGGGGGCTTGAATTCACCCCTCCACTTT.

This sequence joins TRBV11-2 and TRBJ1-2; D might be TRBD1 (6 bases). The germline CDR1 and CDR2 sequences are SGHAT and FQNNGV. The CDR3 consists of 13 residues. The V gene lost 3 bases and the J gene lost 5 bases, with 10 bases spanning the gap. CDR3 sequence: CASSLQGMYGYTF. DNA of the CDR3: TGTGCCAGCAGCTTGCAGGGGATGTATGGCTACACCTTC.

The rearrangement joins TRBV30 to TRBJ2-7; 8 bases are shared with TRBD1. V lost 4 bases and J lost 0; bases outside the gene matches: 8. The germline V gene encodes CDR1 GTSNPN and CDR2 SVGIG (reference sequence). There are 15 residues in the CDR3. This CDR3 is CAWTGQGPSSYEQYF. The CDR3 nucleotides are TGTGCCTGGACAGGACAGGGCCCGAGCTCCTACGAGCAGTACTTC.

The CDR3 coding sequence is TGTGCCAGCAGCTTAGCGGGACTAGCGTACAATGAGCAGTTCTTC. This gives the protein CASSLAGLAYNEQFF. The chain combines TRBV7-8 with TRBJ2-1; 10 positions match TRBD2. Germline V gene data show CDR1 as SGHVS and CDR2 as FQNEAQ. The CDR3 has 15 amino acids. V trimming: 0 bases; J trimming: 4 bases; junction bases outside the gene matches: 0.

The chain recombines TRBV27 with TRBJ1-1; a weak D match, TRBD1 (6 bases). The CDR3 is 16 residues long. Germline V lookup: CDR1 MNHEY, CDR2 SMNVEV (reference sequence). Trimming cost V 2 bases and J 0 bases, with 13 bases left between them. CDR3 amino acids: CASSLNRESLNTEAFF. The CDR3 DNA reads as TGTGCCAGCAGTTTAAACAGGGAATCCTTGAACACTGAAGCTTTCTTT.

This clone occurred once. The chain is built from TRBV27 and TRBJ1-2; D is uncertain. Germline CDR1 is MNHEY and CDR2 is SMNVEV (reference sequence). Trimming took 3 bases from V and 4 from J, leaving 15 bases between them. CDR3 length: 15 amino acids. The CDR3 loop is CASSFSGREAYGYTF. CDR3 coding DNA: TGTGCCAGCAGTTTCTCGGGGAGGGAAGCCTATGGCTACACCTTC.

This clone was observed once. The CDR3 DNA reads TGTGCCAGCACTAGCGGGTACACCGGGGAGCTGTTTTTT. This sequence encodes CASTSGYTGELFF. The chain recombines TRBV11-1 with TRBJ2-2; 8 bases map to TRBD2. V dropped 7 bases and J dropped 3; count of bases not matched to a gene: 1. Germline CDR1 is SGHAT and CDR2 is FQDESV (reference sequence). CDR3 length: 13 amino acids.

The chain recombines TRBV4-1 with TRBJ2-1; 7 bases match TRBD2. The CDR3 is 17 residues long. Trimming removed 1 base from V and 3 bases from J; junction bases left unmatched: 9. The germline CDR1 and CDR2 sequences are MGHRA and YSYEKL. The CDR3 bases are TGCGCCAGCAGCCAAGGCTACGGCGGGGGTCGCTACAATGAGCAGTTCTTC. Protein: CASSQGYGGGRYNEQFF.

The genes are TRBV2 and TRBJ1-2, with 8 bases fitting TRBD1. Germline CDR1 and CDR2: SNHLY and FYNNEI. The V segment lost 4 bases and the J segment 4 bases; nucleotides outside the gene matches: 5. The CDR3 is made up of 14 amino acids. The CDR3 protein is CASSGTGITYGYTF. The DNA of the CDR3 is TGTGCCAGCAGTGGGACAGGGATTACCTATGGCTACACCTTC.

The sample holds one count of this clone. The rearrangement uses TRBV9 and TRBJ2-5, with 14 bases aligning to TRBD2. Trimming took 3 bases from V and 5 from J; bases not matched to a gene: 15. The CDR3 covers 19 residues. The V gene's germline CDR1 is SGDLS and CDR2 YYNGEE. The CDR3 DNA reads TGTGCCAGCAGCGGCGGTGCCCGACTAGCGGGAGGGCCGGGGGAGACCCAGTACTTC. This gives the protein CASSGGARLAGGPGETQYF.

This clone was observed a single time. The chain carries TRBV6-2 or TRBV6-3 and TRBJ1-3; D is perhaps TRBD1 (6 bases). The CDR3 sequence is 16 residues long. V was clipped by 2 bases and J by 0 bases, with 11 bases between them. CDR1 is MNHEY and CDR2 is SVGEGT in the germline V gene. CDR3 sequence (DNA): TGTGCCAGCAGTTACGGAGGACAGAGCTCTGGAAACACCATATATTTT. Residues: CASSYGGQSSGNTIYF.

The chain joins TRBV5-4 to TRBJ1-2, with TRBD1 matching 9 bases. The CDR3 consists of 17 residues. V gave up 0 bases and J gave up 4 bases; unmatched junction bases: 10. Germline CDR1 reads SGHNT; CDR2 reads YYREEE (reference sequence). CDR3: CASSLGPTGGGLYGYTF. CDR3 nucleotides: TGTGCCAGCAGCTTGGGCCCGACAGGGGGAGGTCTCTATGGCTACACCTTC.

The chain is built from TRBV29-1 and TRBJ1-1; D is ambiguous. CDR1 and CDR2 from the germline V gene are SQVTM and ANQGSEA. V was shortened by 7 bases and J by 4 bases, with 10 bases between the two germline ends. This CDR3 has 11 residues. This chain's CDR3 is CSAGEATEAFF. CDR3 DNA: TGCAGCGCTGGGGAGGCCACTGAAGCTTTCTTT.